A single sample is the source of the 9 T cell receptor beta chains below, sequenced in a study of CD4 T cells in relation to SARS-CoV-2 and coronaviruses. Assay used: immunoSEQ multiplex PCR; TCRdb lists only in-frame clones, some missing. This table has approximately 60,000 clones, about 92% appearing once. Source material: naive CD4+ T cells from PBMCs. Subset: naive CD4+ T cells isolated by negative enrichment. The origin of the receptors is an adult with COVID-19.

The V gene is TRBV30, the J gene TRBJ2-7, with 7 bases that match TRBD2. The CDR3 contains 17 residues. Trimming removed 1 base from V and 4 bases from J; junction bases left unmatched: 16. Germline V CDR1 and CDR2: GTSNPN, SVGIG (reference sequence). The CDR3 loop reads CAWSESWGGTSPYEQYF. The CDR3 DNA is TGTGCCTGGAGTGAATCATGGGGGGGGACTTCCCCTTACGAGCAGTACTTC.

The chain carries TRBV2 and TRBJ2-3, with TRBD2 matching over 10 bases. Germline loops: CDR1 SNHLY, CDR2 FYNNEI. This CDR3 is 14 amino acids long. V lost 7 bases and J lost 4; bases outside the gene matches: 5. This chain's CDR3 is CASKASGSADTQYF. Written as DNA, the CDR3 is TGTGCCAGCAAGGCTAGCGGGAGCGCAGATACGCAGTATTTT.

This clone appeared once. The V and J genes are TRBV7-9 and TRBJ2-4, with D maybe TRBD1 (6 bases). Germline V gene lookup returns CDR1 SEHNR and CDR2 FQNEAQ (reference sequence). This CDR3 region has 17 residues. V gave up 0 bases and J gave up 1 base, with 13 bases separating them. CDR3 amino acids: CASSLANRVTAKNIQYF. CDR3 in DNA: TGTGCCAGCAGCTTAGCGAACAGGGTTACGGCCAAAAACATTCAGTACTTC. Combining the CDR3 with reference TRBV7-9 and TRBJ2-4 gives the whole variable domain DTGVSQNPRHKITKRGQNVTFRCDPISEHNRLYWYRQTLGQGPEFLTYFQNEAQLEKSRLLSDRFSAERPKGSFSTLEIQRTEQGDSAMYLCASSLANRVTAKNIQYFGAGTRLSVL.

This clone was found once. This chain uses TRBV25-1 with TRBJ1-4; TRBD1 is a possible D gene (5 bases). The germline gives CDR1 MGHDK, CDR2 SYGVNS. Trimming shortened V by 3 bases and J by 5 bases, and 13 bases separated the two germline ends. The CDR3 is 15 amino acids. The CDR3 DNA sequence: TGTGCCAGCAGTGATAGGAGACAGAGAAATGAAAAACTGTTTTTT. It yields the protein CASSDRRQRNEKLFF.

The V gene is TRBV3-1 (or the pseudogene TRBV3-2), the J gene TRBJ2-5; 7 bases map to TRBD1. CDR3 size: 14 residues. CDR1 LGHDT and CDR2 YNNKEL come from the germline V gene (reference sequence). Trimming took 0 bases from V and 5 from J; bases not matched to a gene: 3. CDR3 sequence reads: CASSQDRGYETQYF. The CDR3, as DNA: TGTGCCAGCAGCCAAGACAGGGGGTACGAGACCCAGTACTTC.

The rearrangement joins TRBV7-9 to TRBJ1-2; D not resolved. The CDR3 contains 12 residues. V was clipped by 4 bases and J by 8 bases, with 11 bases between them. CDR1 is SEHNR, CDR2 FQNEAQ, per germline (reference sequence). The CDR3 loop reads CASSSRQLGYTF. The CDR3 nucleotides read TGTGCCAGCAGCTCCAGGCAACTGGGCTACACCTTC.

As DNA, the CDR3 is TGTGCCAGCAGCCCAGCCGGACAGGGGAACAATGAGCAGTTCTTC. Residues: CASSPAGQGNNEQFF. The rearrangement uses TRBV5-4 and TRBJ2-1, with 9 bases fitting TRBD1. The CDR3 runs to 15 residues. Germline CDR1 reads SGHNT; CDR2 reads YYREEE (reference sequence). V was clipped by 4 bases and J by 5 bases; unmatched bases: 7.

The chain has TRBV28 and TRBJ2-7; 10 positions agree with TRBD1. The CDR3 covers 15 residues. The V and J ends lost 5 bases and 5 bases, in that order; junction bases with no gene match: 9. The germline V gene encodes CDR1 MDHEN and CDR2 SYDVKM. The chain's CDR3 is CASSLQTGGANEQYF. The CDR3 nucleotides are TGTGCCAGCAGTCTTCAGACAGGGGGCGCGAACGAGCAGTACTTC.

The chain combines TRBV6-5 with TRBJ1-1; no clear D. The CDR3 runs to 10 residues. V was pared by 10 bases and J by 7 bases, with 10 bases between. Germline V gene lookup returns CDR1 MNHEY and CDR2 SVGAGI. CDR3 amino acids: CAISRIEAFF. The DNA for the CDR3 is TGTGCCATATCGAGGATTGAAGCTTTCTTT.